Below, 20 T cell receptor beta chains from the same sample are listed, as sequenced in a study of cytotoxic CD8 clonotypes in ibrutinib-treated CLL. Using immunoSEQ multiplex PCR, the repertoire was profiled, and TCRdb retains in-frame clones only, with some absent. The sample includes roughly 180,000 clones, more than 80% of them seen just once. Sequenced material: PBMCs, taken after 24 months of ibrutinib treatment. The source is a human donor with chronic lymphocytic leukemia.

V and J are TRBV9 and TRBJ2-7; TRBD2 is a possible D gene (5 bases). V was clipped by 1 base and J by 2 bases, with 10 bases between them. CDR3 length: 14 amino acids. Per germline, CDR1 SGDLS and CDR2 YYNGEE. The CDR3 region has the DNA TGTGCCAGCAGCGTATCTCTAGCCCCCTACGAGCAGTACTTC. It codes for CASSVSLAPYEQYF.

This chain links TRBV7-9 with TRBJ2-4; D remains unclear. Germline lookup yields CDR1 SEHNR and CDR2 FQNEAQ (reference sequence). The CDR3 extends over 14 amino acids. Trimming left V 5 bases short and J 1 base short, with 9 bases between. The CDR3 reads CASSNQGAKNIQYF. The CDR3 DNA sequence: TGTGCCAGCAGCAACCAAGGGGCCAAAAACATTCAGTACTTC.

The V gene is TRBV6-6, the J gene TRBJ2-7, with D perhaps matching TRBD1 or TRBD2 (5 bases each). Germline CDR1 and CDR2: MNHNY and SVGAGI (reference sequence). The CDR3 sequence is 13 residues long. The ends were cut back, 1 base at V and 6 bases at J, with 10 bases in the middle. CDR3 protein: CASSYLGVSEQYF. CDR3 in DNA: TGTGCCAGCAGTTACTTGGGGGTCAGCGAGCAGTACTTC.

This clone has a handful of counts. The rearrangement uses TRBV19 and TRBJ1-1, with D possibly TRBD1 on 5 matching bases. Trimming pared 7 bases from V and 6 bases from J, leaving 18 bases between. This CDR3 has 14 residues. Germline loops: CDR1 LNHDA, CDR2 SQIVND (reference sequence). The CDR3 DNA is TGTGCCAGTACAACCACTTGGAGAGGGGCTGAAGCTTTCTTT. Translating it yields CASTTTWRGAEAFF.

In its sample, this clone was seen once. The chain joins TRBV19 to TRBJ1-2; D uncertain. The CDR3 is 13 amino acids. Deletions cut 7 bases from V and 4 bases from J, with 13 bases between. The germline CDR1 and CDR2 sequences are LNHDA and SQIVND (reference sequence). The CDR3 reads CASKRGGGYGYTF. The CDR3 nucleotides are TGTGCCAGTAAACGGGGAGGTGGCTATGGCTACACCTTC.

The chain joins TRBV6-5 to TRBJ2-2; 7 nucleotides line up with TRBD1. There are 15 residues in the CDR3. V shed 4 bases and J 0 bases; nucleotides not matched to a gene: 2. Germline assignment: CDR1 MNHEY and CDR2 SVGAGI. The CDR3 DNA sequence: TGTGCCAGCAGTTTACAGGGGACGAACACCGGGGAGCTGTTTTTT. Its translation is CASSLQGTNTGELFF.

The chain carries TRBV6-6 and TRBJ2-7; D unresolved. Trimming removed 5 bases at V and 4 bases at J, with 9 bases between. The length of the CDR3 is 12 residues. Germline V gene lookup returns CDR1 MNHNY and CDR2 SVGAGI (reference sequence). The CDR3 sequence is CASSPPAYEQYF. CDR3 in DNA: TGTGCCAGCAGTCCCCCGGCTTACGAGCAGTACTTC.

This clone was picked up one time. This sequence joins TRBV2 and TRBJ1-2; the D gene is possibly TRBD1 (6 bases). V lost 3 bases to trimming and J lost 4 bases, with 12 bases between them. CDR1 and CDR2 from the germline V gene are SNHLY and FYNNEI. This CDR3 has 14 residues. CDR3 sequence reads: CASSDREGGYGYTF. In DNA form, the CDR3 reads TGTGCCAGCAGTGACAGGGAAGGGGGCTATGGCTACACCTTC.

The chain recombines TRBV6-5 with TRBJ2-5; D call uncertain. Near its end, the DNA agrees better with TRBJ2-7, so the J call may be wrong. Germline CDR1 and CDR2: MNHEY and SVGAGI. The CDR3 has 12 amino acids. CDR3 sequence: CASTKAKYEQYF. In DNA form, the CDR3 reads TGTGCCAGCACGAAGGCTAAATACGAGCAGTACTTC.

The CDR3 DNA is TGTGCCAGCAGCCGTGGCGGGGCTGGTCAGCCCCAGCATTTT. It translates to CASSRGGAGQPQHF. J is TRBJ1-5 and V is TRBV27, with D maybe TRBD1 (5 bases). The CDR3 has 14 residues. Trimming pared 6 bases from V and 6 bases from J, leaving 15 bases between. The germline V gene has CDR1 MNHEY and CDR2 SMNVEV (reference sequence).

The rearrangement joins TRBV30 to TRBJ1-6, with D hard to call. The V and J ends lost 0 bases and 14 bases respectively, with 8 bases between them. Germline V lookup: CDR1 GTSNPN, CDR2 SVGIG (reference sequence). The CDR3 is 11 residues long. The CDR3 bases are TGTGCCTGGAGTGTACGGGCGACCCTCCACTTT. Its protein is CAWSVRATLHF.

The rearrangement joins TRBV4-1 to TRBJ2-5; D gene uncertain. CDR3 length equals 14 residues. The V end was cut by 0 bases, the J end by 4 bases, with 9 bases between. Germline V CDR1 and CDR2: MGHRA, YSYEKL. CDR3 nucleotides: TGCGCCAGCAGCCAAGATGGAACGCGAGAGACCCAGTACTTC. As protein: CASSQDGTRETQYF.

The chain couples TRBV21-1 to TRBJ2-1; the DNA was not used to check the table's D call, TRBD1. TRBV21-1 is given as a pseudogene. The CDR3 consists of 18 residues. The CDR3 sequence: CASTIGGIKGASYNEQFF. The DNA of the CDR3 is TGTGCCAGCACTATTGGGGGCATAAAGGGGGCTTCCTACAATGAGCAGTTCTTC.

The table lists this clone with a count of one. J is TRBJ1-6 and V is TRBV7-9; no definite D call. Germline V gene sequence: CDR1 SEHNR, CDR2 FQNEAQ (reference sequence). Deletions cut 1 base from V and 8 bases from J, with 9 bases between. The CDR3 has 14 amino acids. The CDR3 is CASSLGSAYSPLHF. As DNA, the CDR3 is TGTGCCAGCAGCTTAGGATCAGCTTATTCACCCCTCCACTTT.

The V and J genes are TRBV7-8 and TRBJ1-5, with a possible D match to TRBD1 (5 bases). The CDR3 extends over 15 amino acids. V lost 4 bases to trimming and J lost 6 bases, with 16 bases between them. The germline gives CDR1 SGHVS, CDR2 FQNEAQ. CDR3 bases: TGTGCCAGCAGCTCCAACTGGGGGGTTGGTCAGCCCCAGCATTTT. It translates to CASSSNWGVGQPQHF.

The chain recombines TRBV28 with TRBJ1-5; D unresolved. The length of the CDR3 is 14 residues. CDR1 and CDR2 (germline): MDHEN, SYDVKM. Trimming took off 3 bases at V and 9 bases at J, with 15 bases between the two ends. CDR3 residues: CASSLAHRTRPQHF. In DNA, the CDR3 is TGTGCCAGCAGTTTGGCACATCGGACGAGGCCCCAGCATTTT.

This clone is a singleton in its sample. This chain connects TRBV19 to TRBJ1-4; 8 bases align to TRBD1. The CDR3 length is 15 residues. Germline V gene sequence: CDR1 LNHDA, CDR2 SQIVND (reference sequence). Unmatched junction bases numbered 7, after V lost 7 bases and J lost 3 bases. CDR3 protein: CASIDPGGSNEKLFF. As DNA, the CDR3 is TGTGCCAGTATCGATCCAGGGGGCTCTAATGAAAAACTGTTTTTT. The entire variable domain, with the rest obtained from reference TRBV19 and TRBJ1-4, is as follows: DGGITQSPKYLFRKEGQNVTLSCEQNLNHDAMYWYRQDPGQGLRLIYYSQIVNDFQKGDIAEGYSVSREKKESFPLTVTSAQKNPTAFYLCASIDPGGSNEKLFFGSGTQLSVL.

This CDR3 is CASSPYTGTGYDEQYF. Here the CDR3 DNA reads TGTGCCAGCAGCCCTTATACCGGGACAGGGTACGACGAGCAGTACTTC. This sequence joins TRBV11-2 and TRBJ2-7; 9 nucleotides align to TRBD1. Per the germline V gene, CDR1 is SGHAT and CDR2 is FQNNGV. There are 16 residues in the CDR3. The V gene end was trimmed by 5 bases and the J gene end by 5 bases; junction bases not matched to a gene: 13. Variable domain in full (rest from reference TRBV11-2 and TRBJ2-7): EAGVAQSPRYKIIEKRQSVAFWCNPISGHATLYWYQQILGQGPKLLIQFQNNGVVDDSQLPKDRFSAERLKGVDSTLKIQPAKLEDSAVYLCASSPYTGTGYDEQYFGPGTRLTVT.

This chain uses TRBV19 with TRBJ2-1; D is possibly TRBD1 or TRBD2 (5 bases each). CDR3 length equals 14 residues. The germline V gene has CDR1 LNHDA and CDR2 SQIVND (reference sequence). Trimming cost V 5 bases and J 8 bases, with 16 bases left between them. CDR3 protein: CASSPDGTSDEQFF. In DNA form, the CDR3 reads TGTGCCAGTAGTCCGGACGGGACGTCGGATGAGCAGTTCTTC.

For the CDR3, the DNA is TGCAGCGTTGAAAAGGCGGGCGGGAACACTGAAGCTTTCTTT. Translated, it gives CSVEKAGGNTEAFF. The chain carries TRBV29-1 and TRBJ1-1; unclear D gene. The CDR3 runs to 14 residues. V was shortened by 2 bases and J by 1 base, with 11 bases between the two germline ends. Germline values: CDR1 SQVTM, CDR2 ANQGSEA.